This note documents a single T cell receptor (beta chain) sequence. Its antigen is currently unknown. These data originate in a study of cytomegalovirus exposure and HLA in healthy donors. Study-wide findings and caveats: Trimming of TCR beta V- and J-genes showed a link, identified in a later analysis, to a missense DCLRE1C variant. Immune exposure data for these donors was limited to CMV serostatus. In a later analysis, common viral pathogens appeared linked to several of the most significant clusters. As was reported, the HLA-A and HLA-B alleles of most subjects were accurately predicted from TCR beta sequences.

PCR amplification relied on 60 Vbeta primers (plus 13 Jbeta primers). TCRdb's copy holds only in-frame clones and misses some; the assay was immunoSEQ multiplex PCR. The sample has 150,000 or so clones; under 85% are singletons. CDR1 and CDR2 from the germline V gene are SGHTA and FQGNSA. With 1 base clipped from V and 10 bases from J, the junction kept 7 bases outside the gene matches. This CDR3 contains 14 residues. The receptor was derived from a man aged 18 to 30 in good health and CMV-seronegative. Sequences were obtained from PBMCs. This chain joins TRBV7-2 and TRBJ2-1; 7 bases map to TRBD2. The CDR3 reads CASSLVGWEGEQFF. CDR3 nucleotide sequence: TGTGCCAGCAGCTTAGTTGGCTGGGAGGGGGAGCAGTTCTTC.